The 27 T cell receptor beta chains below all came from one sample that was sequenced in a study of memory B cells and T cells in multiple sclerosis. TCRdb's table, derived via immunoSEQ multiplex PCR, lists solely in-frame clones and lacks some. Of about 7,600 clones detected, around 50% appear once; the ten largest clones hold around a third. The sequencing input was memory (CD45RO+) CD8+ T cells from blood. The receptors stem from a human donor with multiple sclerosis.

The CDR3 sequence is CASSLVGGENEKLFF. The CDR3 coding sequence is TGTGCCAGCAGCTTAGTAGGGGGCGAAAATGAAAAACTGTTTTTT. The chain couples TRBV7-9 to TRBJ1-4; 7 nucleotides agree with TRBD1. The ends lost 1 base at V and 5 bases at J; junction bases unmatched: 4. CDR1 and CDR2 (germline): SEHNR, FQNEAQ (reference sequence). The CDR3 is 15 amino acids. The full variable domain, rest sourced from reference TRBV7-9 and TRBJ1-4, is DTGVSQNPRHKITKRGQNVTFRCDPISEHNRLYWYRQTLGQGPEFLTYFQNEAQLEKSRLLSDRFSAERPKGSFSTLEIQRTEQGDSAMYLCASSLVGGENEKLFFGSGTQLSVL.

V usage is TRBV2 and J usage is TRBJ2-7; 11 nucleotides align to TRBD1. Trimming at V came to 8 bases and at J to 4 bases, leaving 10 bases not matched to a gene. Germline V gene lookup returns CDR1 SNHLY and CDR2 FYNNEI. The CDR3 is 15 residues long. CDR3 in amino acids: CASSPSGTGGYEQYF. Written as DNA, the CDR3 is TGTGCCAGCTCTCCCTCTGGGACAGGGGGTTACGAGCAGTACTTC.

The rearrangement links TRBV6-5 to TRBJ2-3; TRBD1 is a possible D gene (6 bases). V was pared by 2 bases and J by 0 bases, with 9 bases between. CDR3 length: 15 residues. Germline lookup yields CDR1 MNHEY and CDR2 SVGAGI. The CDR3 region has the DNA TGTGCCAGCAGTTACCAAGGGGGAAGCACAGATACGCAGTATTTT. Its translation is CASSYQGGSTDTQYF.

In its sample, this clone is large (0.1 to 1%). The chain combines TRBV10-2 with TRBJ1-1; D perhaps matches TRBD1 (5 bases). Trimming pared 8 bases from V and 0 bases from J, leaving 13 bases between. The CDR3 extends over 14 amino acids. The germline V gene encodes CDR1 WSHSY and CDR2 SAAADI. CDR3 region: CASQGLPMNTEAFF. The CDR3 DNA reads TGCGCCAGCCAGGGACTCCCCATGAACACTGAAGCTTTCTTT.

This clone is judged medium-sized. This chain joins TRBV28 and TRBJ1-1; 9 bases align to TRBD1. This CDR3 is 16 amino acids long. The V gene's germline CDR1 is MDHEN and CDR2 SYDVKM. J gave up 4 bases and V 2 bases, and 8 bases lay outside the gene matches. The CDR3 sequence is CASSLIGTGLGTEAFF. The CDR3 region has the DNA TGTGCCAGCAGTTTAATTGGGACAGGGTTAGGCACTGAAGCTTTCTTT.

About this clone itself: At one end the junction does not follow the germline gene, possibly because of a read error. The same CDR3 is also encoded by other DNA sequences in this sample. This sequence joins TRBV9 and TRBJ2-3; TRBD2 might be the D (5 bases). The CDR3 has 14 amino acids. In germline, CDR1 is SGDLS, CDR2 YYNGEE. The CDR3 loop is CASSVVGSTDTQYF. The CDR3 coding sequence is TGTGCCAGTAGCGTAGTCGGGAGCACAGATACGCAGTATTTT.

This CDR3 reads CASSSRRVNYLSYNEQFF. As DNA, the CDR3 is TGTGCCAGCAGTTCAAGACGGGTGAACTACCTCTCCTACAATGAGCAGTTCTTC. This sequence joins TRBV28 and TRBJ2-1, with D unresolved. CDR3 size: 18 residues. Germline values: CDR1 MDHEN, CDR2 SYDVKM. With 4 bases removed from V and 0 bases from J, the gap between germline ends came to 19 bases.

The chain is built from TRBV28 and TRBJ2-2, with D unresolved. Germline values: CDR1 MDHEN, CDR2 SYDVKM. This CDR3 is built from 13 residues. V was cut by 4 bases and J by 6 bases, with 9 bases left in between. This CDR3 is CASSSSYAGELFF. CDR3 in DNA: TGTGCCAGCAGTTCCTCTTATGCCGGGGAGCTGTTTTTT. Combining the CDR3 with reference TRBV28 and TRBJ2-2 gives the whole variable domain DVKVTQSSRYLVKRTGEKVFLECVQDMDHENMFWYRQDPGLGLRLIYFSYDVKMKEKGDIPEGYSVSREKKERFSLILESASTNQTSMYLCASSSSYAGELFFGEGSRLTVL.

This clone is termed medium-sized. V gene TRBV4-1 combines with J gene TRBJ1-4; TRBD1 aligns across 8 bases. Germline V gene lookup returns CDR1 MGHRA and CDR2 YSYEKL. The J segment lost 7 bases and the V segment lost 3 bases, leaving 7 bases of the junction unmatched. There are 15 residues in the CDR3. The DNA of the CDR3 is TGCGCCAGCAGCCAGACTACAGGGGGGAGTGAAAAACTGTTTTTT. Translated, it gives CASSQTTGGSEKLFF.

Sample share makes this clone medium-sized. V usage is TRBV7-9 and J usage is TRBJ2-3; 8 positions agree with TRBD2. The CDR3 runs to 14 residues. With V trimmed by 6 bases and J by 0 bases, 2 bases remained unmatched. CDR1 and CDR2 (germline): SEHNR, FQNEAQ (reference sequence). The chain's CDR3 is CASRSGGSTDTQYF. The CDR3, as DNA: TGTGCCAGCAGGTCGGGAGGGAGCACAGATACGCAGTATTTT.

A note on this clone: The junction does not match germline at one end; this may be a read error. The chain combines TRBV30 with TRBJ2-6; weak D call: TRBD1 (5 bases). Germline V lookup: CDR1 GTSNPN, CDR2 SVGIG (reference sequence). The CDR3 length is 16 residues. The CDR3 spells CAWSVPAGNGVTVLTF. The CDR3 DNA sequence: TGTGCCTGGAGTGTACCGGCAGGGAATGGGGTCACCGTCTTGACTTTC.

The V gene is TRBV6-4, the J gene TRBJ2-3, with D perhaps matching TRBD2 (7 bases). Between the trimmed V and J ends, which lost 2 bases and 2 bases, there was a span of 8 bases. Germline assignment: CDR1 MRHNA and CDR2 SNTAGT. CDR3 length: 14 residues. The CDR3 reads CASSDGGATDTQYF. CDR3 in DNA: TGTGCCAGCAGTGACGGGGGGGCCACAGATACGCAGTATTTT.

The chain carries TRBV7-6 and TRBJ2-5; perhaps TRBD2 as D (5 bases). The germline V and J ends were trimmed by 4 bases and 5 bases, with 11 bases remaining between them. Germline CDR1 is SGHVS and CDR2 is FNYEAQ. This CDR3 is 13 amino acids long. CDR3: CASSSAVGETQYF. The CDR3 region has the DNA TGTGCCAGCAGCTCAGCGGTCGGGGAGACCCAGTACTTC.

The J gene is TRBJ1-1, the V gene TRBV5-5, with D hard to call. There are 11 residues in the CDR3. From germline, CDR1 is SGHKS and CDR2 YYEKEE (reference sequence). Trimming removed 6 bases from V and 4 bases from J, with 7 bases in between. In DNA, the CDR3 is TGTGCCAGCAATACGGGCACTGAAGCTTTCTTT. It translates to CASNTGTEAFF.

This clone was picked up a small number of times. The chain recombines TRBV7-2 with TRBJ2-1, with 8 positions matching TRBD2. V lost 4 bases to trimming and J lost 8 bases; unmatched junction nucleotides: 13. Germline V CDR1 and CDR2: SGHTA, FQGNSA. The CDR3 runs 16 residues. CDR3 region: CASSWSQRGSLHEQFF. CDR3 in DNA: TGTGCCAGCAGCTGGAGCCAGCGGGGGTCCTTGCATGAGCAGTTCTTC.

V gene TRBV7-8 combines with J gene TRBJ2-1; D perhaps matches TRBD2 (6 bases). Germline V gene data show CDR1 as SGHVS and CDR2 as FQNEAQ. CDR3 length: 14 residues. V dropped 6 bases and J dropped 5 bases, with 14 bases sitting between them. This CDR3 reads CASSRPGLNNEQFF. CDR3 in DNA: TGTGCCAGCAGTCGACCGGGACTCAACAATGAGCAGTTCTTC.

This clone showed up just a few times. The rearrangement uses TRBV7-9 and TRBJ2-1; D uncertain. This CDR3 spans 14 amino acids. CDR1 is SEHNR, CDR2 FQNEAQ, per germline (reference sequence). The V end was cut by 8 bases, the J end by 11 bases, with 22 bases between. The CDR3 spells CASSPTDSEDKQFF. CDR3 coding DNA: TGTGCCAGCTCCCCTACCGACTCAGAGGATAAGCAGTTCTTC.

The rearrangement uses TRBV27 and TRBJ2-1; tentative D call: TRBD2 (5 bases). The CDR3 spans 15 residues. Trimming pared 0 bases from V and 6 bases from J, leaving 12 bases between. Germline V gene data show CDR1 as MNHEY and CDR2 as SMNVEV (reference sequence). CDR3 in DNA: TGTGCCAGCAGTTTATCAGCTAGCATGGGCAATGAGCAGTTCTTC. Its protein product is CASSLSASMGNEQFF.

The chain employs TRBV5-6 and TRBJ1-2; D possibly corresponds to TRBD1 (6 bases). V was pared by 6 bases and J by 3 bases, with 6 bases between. There are 11 residues in the CDR3. CDR1 and CDR2 (germline): SGHDT, YYEEEE. The CDR3 reads CASKGDYGYTF. DNA of the CDR3: TGTGCCAGCAAGGGGGACTATGGCTACACCTTC.

V usage is TRBV9 and J usage is TRBJ1-5; the match to TRBD1 covers 12 bases. Germline V CDR1 and CDR2: SGDLS, YYNGEE. The CDR3 loop spans 15 amino acids. With 5 bases clipped from V and 7 bases from J, the junction kept 7 bases outside the gene matches. The CDR3 region is CASSPSGTGGQPQHF. The CDR3 DNA is TGTGCCAGCAGTCCCTCCGGGACAGGGGGCCAGCCCCAGCATTTT.

This clone rates as medium-sized. This chain joins TRBV19 and TRBJ2-1; D perhaps matches TRBD1 (6 bases). The CDR3 consists of 14 residues. V dropped 9 bases and J dropped 3 bases, with 15 bases sitting between them. CDR1 and CDR2 from the germline V gene are LNHDA and SQIVND (reference sequence). This CDR3 reads CASSRTANYNEQFF. CDR3 coding DNA: TGTGCCAGCTCCCGGACAGCCAACTACAATGAGCAGTTCTTC.

The chain has TRBV19 and TRBJ1-3; perhaps TRBD1 as D (5 bases). Trimming shortened V by 10 bases and J by 4 bases, and 17 bases separated the two germline ends. The CDR3 runs to 14 residues. Germline V gene data show CDR1 as LNHDA and CDR2 as SQIVND (reference sequence). The CDR3: CATPSQTDGNTIYF. CDR3 in DNA: TGTGCCACTCCCTCCCAGACAGACGGAAACACCATATATTTT.

The gene calls are TRBV30 and TRBJ2-2, with D perhaps matching TRBD2 (6 bases). The CDR3 consists of 13 residues. CDR1 GTSNPN and CDR2 SVGIG come from the germline V gene (reference sequence). The V and J ends lost 5 bases and 6 bases respectively, with 13 bases between them. As DNA, the CDR3 is TGTGCCTGGGTGCTAGGGGAGGCCGGGGAGCTGTTTTTT. This encodes CAWVLGEAGELFF.

The chain uses TRBV5-1 and TRBJ2-2, with TRBD2 as a possible D gene (6 bases). CDR1 SGHRS and CDR2 YFSETQ come from the germline V gene. CDR3 length equals 16 residues. Deletions cut 7 bases from V and 1 base from J, with 17 bases between. CDR3: CASAGGGSGNTGELFF. The CDR3 DNA sequence: TGCGCCAGCGCAGGTGGGGGTAGCGGGAACACCGGGGAGCTGTTTTTT.

About this clone: The junction does not match germline at one end; this may be a read error. This chain joins TRBV28 and TRBJ2-3, with TRBD2 identical over 9 bases. CDR1 and CDR2 (germline): MDHEN, SYDVKM. There are 17 residues in the CDR3. CDR3 loop: CASSPLGTGTSTDTQYF. The CDR3 nucleotides are TGTGCCAGCAGTCCACTCGGAACCGGGACTAGCACGGATACGCAGTATTTT. The entire variable domain, with the rest obtained from reference TRBV28 and TRBJ2-3, is as follows: DVKVTQSSRYLVKRTGEKVFLECVQDMDHENMFWYRQDPGLGLRLIYFSYDVKMKEKGDIPEGYSVSREKKERFSLILESASTNQTSMYLCASSPLGTGTSTDTQYFGPGTRLTVL.

This clone was observed a handful of times. The rearrangement joins TRBV6-4 to TRBJ2-1, with 11 nucleotides matching TRBD1. The CDR3 consists of 17 residues. Per the germline V gene, CDR1 is MRHNA and CDR2 is SNTAGT. V trimming: 2 bases; J trimming: 7 bases; junction bases outside the gene matches: 10. The CDR3 here is CASSDQAPGTGGNEQFF. The CDR3 bases are TGTGCCAGCAGTGACCAGGCTCCGGGGACAGGGGGGAATGAGCAGTTCTTC.

V is TRBV7-9 and J is TRBJ2-7; weak D call: TRBD1 (6 bases). The CDR3 has 15 residues. Trimming took 2 bases from V and 2 from J, leaving 13 bases between them. The V gene's germline CDR1 is SEHNR and CDR2 FQNEAQ (reference sequence). The CDR3 sequence is CASSLKGDKTYEQYF. Written as DNA, the CDR3 is TGTGCCAGCAGCTTAAAGGGGGACAAAACCTACGAGCAGTACTTC.